This TCR beta chain was sequenced during a study of regulatory T cells in long-lasting Graves disease. J lost 15 bases, V lost 6 bases, and 10 bases had no gene match. The CDR3 has 13 residues. Investigators prepared the TCR beta libraries by applying iRepertoire HTBI primers and Arm-PCR of CDR3 regions. Each CDR3 protein is one row after TCRdb ran MiXCR on the multiplex PCR reads. Among 350,000 to 450,000 distinct CDR3 sequences listed, more than 13% were seen once. The sample's time point: newly diagnosed GD, antithyroid drugs for less than 3 months. PBMCs were the source of the RNA used for TCR sequencing. This clonotype has ten or more counts. These data were also filed under a second study, of T cells in Graves' hyperthyroidism and ophthalmopathy.

Sequences were derived from peripheral blood mononuclear cells (PBMCs), sampled at new diagnosis, from a patient treated with antithyroid drugs. This sequence joins TRBV12-3 or TRBV12-4 and TRBJ2-1; 11 nucleotides line up with TRBD2. The receptor's source is a woman between 25 and 40 years old with Graves disease. CDR3 bases: TGTGCCAGCAGCCCCCCTAGCGGGAGGTATCCGTTCTTC. Translated, it gives CASSPPSGRYPFF.